This T cell receptor (beta chain) was sequenced in a study of blood T cells in healthy people across ages. Study outcomes and limitations: In these data, TCR beta diversity tracked strongly with naive T cell percentage. The recorded TCR beta diversity per million T cells decreased in a roughly linear manner with age.

PBMCs numbering at least 6.5 million were isolated per sample. The authors ran a second PCR of roughly 7 to 11 cycles using a sample-barcoded 5' primer and a J-beta primer mix. With 12 random nucleotides, a template-switch adaptor tagged each individual cDNA molecule. TCRdb independently ran MiXCR on the 5' RACE reads; one entry per CDR3 protein. In the table there are more than 800,000 distinct CDR3 sequences, 40% to 55% of which are singletons. Trimming shortened V by 4 bases and J by 7 bases, and 10 bases separated the two germline ends. This CDR3 region has 11 residues. Germline loops: CDR1 SQVTM, CDR2 ANQGSEA. About this clonotype: Its matching antigen is unknown.

The rearrangement links TRBV29-1 to TRBJ2-5, with no clear D. This clonotype was sampled from a woman aged 55 to 70 in good health. The sequenced material came from blood. The CDR3 loop reads CSVGAVGTQYF. In DNA form, the CDR3 reads TGCAGCGTTGGTGCCGTGGGGACCCAGTACTTC. The whole variable domain, filled in from reference TRBV29-1 and TRBJ2-5, reads SAVISQKPSRDICQRGTSLTIQCQVDSQVTMMFWYRQQPGQSLTLIATANQGSEATYESGFVIDKFPISRPNLTFSTLTVSNMSPEDSSIYLCSVGAVGTQYFGPGTRLLVL.